The 2 T cell receptor beta chains reported below all come from one sample, sequenced in a study of T cell repertoires in cytomegalovirus infection. TCRdb recomputed calls from the reads with MiXCR, one row per CDR3 protein. The sample comprises approximately 100,000 distinct CDR3 sequences, about 40% of which are singletons, and about two thirds rests with the top ten. No cognate antigen is known for these TCRs. The input for sequencing was CD8+ T cells from cultured PBMCs, taken from culture after CMV antigen stimulation. Receptors originate from a human donor in good health (CMV status not recorded). Some clones in this sample may be carry-over from other donors' samples.

The gene calls are TRBV4-2 and TRBJ1-4, with TRBD1 as a possible D gene (5 bases). CDR3 size: 16 residues. Trimming cost V 0 bases and J 3 bases, with 11 bases left between them. Germline V gene data show CDR1 as LGHNA and CDR2 as YNFKEQ. CDR3 protein: CASSQEFRQPNEKLFF. CDR3 nucleotide sequence: TGTGCCAGCAGCCAAGAATTTAGACAGCCTAATGAAAAACTGTTTTTT.

CDR3 region: CASSSMGWASTDTQYF. The CDR3 DNA sequence: TGTGCCAGCAGCTCGATGGGGTGGGCTAGCACAGATACGCAGTATTTT. The V gene is TRBV11-2, the J gene TRBJ2-3; no clear D. This CDR3 spans 16 amino acids. Trimming cost V 4 bases and J 0 bases, with 14 bases left between them. The germline CDR1 and CDR2 sequences are SGHAT and FQNNGV.